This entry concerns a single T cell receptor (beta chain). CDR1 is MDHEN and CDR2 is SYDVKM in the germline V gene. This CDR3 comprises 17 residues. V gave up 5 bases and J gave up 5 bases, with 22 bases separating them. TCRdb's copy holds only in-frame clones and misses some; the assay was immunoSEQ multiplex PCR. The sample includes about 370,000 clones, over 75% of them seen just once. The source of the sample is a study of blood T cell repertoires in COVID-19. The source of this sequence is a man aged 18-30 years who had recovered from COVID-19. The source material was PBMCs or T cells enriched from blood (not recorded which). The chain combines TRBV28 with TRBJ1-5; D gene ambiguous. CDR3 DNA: TGTGCCAGCAGTCTCCAGAGACACTCCCTATCCGATCAGCCCCAGCATTTT. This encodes CASSLQRHSLSDQPQHF.